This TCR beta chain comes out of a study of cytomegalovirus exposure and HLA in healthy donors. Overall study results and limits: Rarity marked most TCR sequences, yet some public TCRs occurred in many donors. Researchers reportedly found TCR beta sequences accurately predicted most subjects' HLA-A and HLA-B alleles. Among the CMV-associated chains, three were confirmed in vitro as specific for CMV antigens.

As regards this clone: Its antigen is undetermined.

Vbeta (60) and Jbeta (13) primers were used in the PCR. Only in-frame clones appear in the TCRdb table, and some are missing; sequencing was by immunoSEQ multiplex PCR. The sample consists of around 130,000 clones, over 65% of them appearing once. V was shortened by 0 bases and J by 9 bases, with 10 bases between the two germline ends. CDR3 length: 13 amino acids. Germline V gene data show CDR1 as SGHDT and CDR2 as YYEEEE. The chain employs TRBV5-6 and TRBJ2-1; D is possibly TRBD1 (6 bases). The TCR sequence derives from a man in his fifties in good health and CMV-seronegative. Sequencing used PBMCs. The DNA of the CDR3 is TGTGCCAGCAGCTTGGCCGAAGGGGGTGAGCAGTTCTTC. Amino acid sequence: CASSLAEGGEQFF.